These T cell receptor beta chains were read from a single sample in a study of vaccination effects on CD4 cells after COVID-19. Data came from immunoSEQ multiplex PCR; TCRdb stores just in-frame clones and leaves some out. The repertoire holds some 69,000 clones, with roughly 74% as singletons. Their cognate antigens are unknown. Here the sequenced sample was CD4+ T cells from PBMCs cultured with HCoV-NL63 spike peptides, taken before COVID-19 vaccination. The receptors here all came from a human donor who received a COVID-19 vaccine. Both conserved end residues are part of each CDR3. The order of the fields is J gene, D gene, clone size, CDR3 length, V gene, CDR3 protein, CDR3 DNA. A D gene is named only where the DNA matches it firmly. Not every row has a clone size; where given, it reads once, few, many or a size class.

TRBJ2-3	NA	NA	15	TRBV18	CASSLRGDFTDTQYF	TGTGCCAGCTCCCTTCGCGGGGACTTCACAGATACGCAGTATTTT
TRBJ2-2	NA	few	14	TRBV24-1	CATSDRTVIGELFF	TGTGCCACCAGTGATCGTACGGTAATCGGGGAGCTGTTTTTT
TRBJ2-1	NA	once	11	TRBV5-1	CASSPGNEQFF	TGCGCCAGCAGCCCCGGGAATGAGCAGTTCTTC
TRBJ2-6	NA	NA	19	TRBV13	CASSSTPGAGGHGANVLTF	TGTGCCAGCAGCTCCACCCCGGGGGCAGGGGGGCATGGGGCCAACGTCCTGACTTTC
TRBJ1-1	NA	NA	18	TRBV7-6	CASSLAAGGASVSTEAFF	TGTGCCAGCAGCTTAGCCGCAGGTGGGGCGAGTGTCAGCACTGAAGCTTTCTTT
TRBJ1-5	TRBD1	NA	15	TRBV6-1	CASSDAQGGNQPQHF	TGTGCCAGCAGTGACGCACAGGGGGGCAATCAGCCCCAGCATTTT
TRBJ1-1	TRBD1	few	15	TRBV7-3	CASSPRQGRNTEAFF	TGTGCCAGCAGCCCGCGACAGGGTAGGAACACTGAAGCTTTCTTT
TRBJ1-5	TRBD1	NA	14	TRBV6-2/TRBV6-3	CASSPGGSNQPQHF	TGTGCCAGCAGTCCAGGGGGTAGCAATCAGCCCCAGCATTTT
TRBJ2-5	NA	few	13	TRBV3-1/TRBV3-2	CASTLSVGETQYF	TGTGCCAGCACCCTGTCGGTCGGTGAGACCCAGTACTTC
TRBJ2-3	TRBD1	once	16	TRBV5-8	CASPDLWGQGPDTQYF	TGTGCCAGCCCTGATCTATGGGGACAGGGCCCAGATACGCAGTATTTT
TRBJ1-5	NA	NA	13	TRBV4-1	CASSQELNQPQHF	TGCGCCAGCAGCCAGGAACTCAATCAGCCCCAGCATTTT
TRBJ2-5	NA	NA	15	TRBV3-1/TRBV3-2	CASSLHPTYQETQYF	TGTGCCAGCAGCCTACATCCGACGTACCAAGAGACCCAGTACTTC
TRBJ1-2	NA	NA	15	TRBV5-6	CASSRRSGGGDGYTF	TGTGCCAGCAGTCGCCGCTCGGGGGGCGGGGATGGCTACACCTTC
TRBJ2-1	NA	NA	14	TRBV19	CASSIDRGYNEQFF	TGTGCCAGTAGTATCGATAGGGGCTACAATGAGCAGTTCTTC
TRBJ1-2	NA	NA	14	TRBV27	CASSPAHEIYGYTF	TGTGCCAGCAGTCCCGCTCACGAGATCTATGGCTACACCTTC
TRBJ2-1	NA	few	12	TRBV7-3	CASSLDRNEQFF	TGTGCCAGCAGCTTAGATAGAAATGAGCAGTTCTTC
TRBJ1-1	NA	NA	14	TRBV6-6	CASSYSTGTPEAFF	TGTGCCAGCAGTTACTCCACCGGGACCCCTGAAGCTTTCTTT
TRBJ1-5	NA	few	15	TRBV3-1/TRBV3-2	CASSQRGTGNQPQHF	TGTGCCAGCAGCCAAAGGGGAACAGGGAATCAGCCCCAGCATTTT
TRBJ1-1	NA	NA	15	TRBV5-6	CASSLLYPKNTEAFF	TGTGCCAGCAGCCTACTGTACCCAAAGAACACTGAAGCTTTCTTT
TRBJ2-1	NA	NA	14	TRBV15	CATSRKTGYNEQFF	TGTGCCACCAGCCGAAAAACAGGGTACAATGAGCAGTTCTTC
TRBJ2-5	TRBD2	few	13	TRBV5-1	CASSLEASGTQYF	TGCGCCAGCAGCTTGGAGGCTAGCGGGACCCAGTACTTC
TRBJ1-4	TRBD1	NA	15	TRBV28	CASSSQTGGKVKLFF	TGTGCCAGCAGTTCCCAGACAGGGGGAAAGGTTAAACTGTTTTTT
TRBJ2-2	NA	NA	14	TRBV9	CASSNRLGTAELFF	TGTGCCAGCAGCAACAGACTGGGGACCGCGGAGCTGTTTTTT
TRBJ2-5	TRBD2	NA	14	TRBV6-5	CASSSSGGSWTQYF	TGTGCCAGCAGTTCTAGCGGGGGCAGCTGGACCCAGTACTTC
TRBJ1-5	NA	few	14	TRBV19	CASSEGRNNQPQHF	TGTGCCAGTAGTGAAGGGCGGAACAATCAGCCCCAGCATTTT
TRBJ2-1	TRBD2	NA	15	TRBV28	CASSSPSGGAYEQFF	TGTGCCAGCAGTTCCCCTAGCGGGGGGGCGTATGAGCAGTTCTTC
TRBJ1-5	NA	NA	15	TRBV5-7	CASSKGTERNQPQHF	TGTGCCAGCAGCAAAGGGACGGAGAGAAATCAGCCCCAGCATTTT
TRBJ2-6	NA	few	12	TRBV18	CASSPMVSELTF	TGTGCCAGCTCACCAATGGTCTCCGAACTGACTTTC
TRBJ2-1	NA	NA	14	TRBV5-1	CASSPSSGDNEQFF	TGCGCCAGCAGCCCAAGCTCAGGGGACAATGAGCAGTTCTTC
TRBJ2-2	NA	few	18	TRBV12-5	CASGLVPDGNSRAGELFF	TGTGCTAGTGGTTTGGTACCGGACGGGAACAGTAGGGCCGGGGAGCTGTTTTTT
TRBJ2-2	TRBD1	NA	16	TRBV3-1/TRBV3-2	CASSQGTGSNTGELFF	TGTGCCAGCAGCCAAGGGACAGGGTCGAACACCGGGGAGCTGTTTTTT
TRBJ2-4	NA	few	16	TRBV5-6	CASSYRQILAKNIQYF	TGTGCCAGCAGCTACAGACAGATTTTAGCCAAAAACATTCAGTACTTC
TRBJ1-1	NA	NA	13	TRBV5-1	CASSLSRNTEAFF	TGCGCCAGCAGCTTATCCAGAAACACTGAAGCTTTCTTT
TRBJ1-2	NA	NA	12	TRBV19	CASSQSGYGYTF	TGTGCCAGTAGTCAATCAGGGTATGGCTACACCTTC
TRBJ2-5	NA	NA	14	TRBV5-1	CASGWGAPPETQYF	TGCGCCAGCGGTTGGGGGGCGCCCCCAGAGACCCAGTACTTC
TRBJ1-4	NA	NA	15	TRBV9	CASSGTSIWGEKLFF	TGTGCCAGCAGCGGAACGTCGATCTGGGGTGAAAAACTGTTTTTT
TRBJ2-2	NA	once	15	TRBV2	CASSERDWGTGELFF	TGTGCCAGCAGCGAACGAGACTGGGGCACCGGGGAGCTGTTTTTT
TRBJ2-3	NA	NA	12	TRBV5-5	CASSLERDTQYF	TGTGCCAGCAGCCTGGAAAGAGATACGCAGTATTTT
TRBJ2-1	NA	NA	16	TRBV24-1	CATSALDRGGGNEQFF	TGTGCCACCAGTGCCCTCGACAGGGGCGGGGGGAATGAGCAGTTCTTC